Listed here is a single T cell receptor (beta chain). The data belong to a study of early T cells in non-severe SARS-CoV-2 infection. V gave up 5 bases and J gave up 2 bases; unmatched junction bases: 18. Germline V gene lookup returns CDR1 SGHAT and CDR2 FQNNGV. The CDR3 consists of 18 residues. Individual cDNA molecules were tagged with unique molecular identifiers, the study reported. TCRdb analysed the 5' RACE reads with MiXCR anew, one entry per CDR3 protein. The sample yields around 100,000 distinct CDR3 sequences, 10% to 15% seen once. The V gene is TRBV11-2, the J gene TRBJ2-7; TRBD2 aligns across 7 bases. The sequence derives from an adult who was a healthcare worker with PCR-confirmed SARS-CoV-2 infection or an uninfected control (not recorded which). Specimen: whole blood. The CDR3 loop is CASSIRSLSSGLTYEQYF. The CDR3 region has the DNA TGTGCCAGCAGCATTAGATCTTTGTCTAGCGGATTAACCTACGAGCAGTACTTC.